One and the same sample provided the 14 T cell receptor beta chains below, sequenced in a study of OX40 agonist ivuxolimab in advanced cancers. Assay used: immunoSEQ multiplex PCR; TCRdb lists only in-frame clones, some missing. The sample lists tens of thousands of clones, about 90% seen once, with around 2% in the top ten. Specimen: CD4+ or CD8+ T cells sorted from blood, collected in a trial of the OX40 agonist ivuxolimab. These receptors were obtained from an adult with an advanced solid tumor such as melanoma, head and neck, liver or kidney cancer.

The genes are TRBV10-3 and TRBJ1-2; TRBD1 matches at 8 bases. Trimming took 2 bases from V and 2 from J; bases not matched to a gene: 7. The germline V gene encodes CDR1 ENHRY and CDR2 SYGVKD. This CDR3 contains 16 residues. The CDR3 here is CAISERQGADNYGYTF. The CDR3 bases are TGTGCCATCAGTGAGAGGCAGGGGGCCGACAACTATGGCTACACCTTC.

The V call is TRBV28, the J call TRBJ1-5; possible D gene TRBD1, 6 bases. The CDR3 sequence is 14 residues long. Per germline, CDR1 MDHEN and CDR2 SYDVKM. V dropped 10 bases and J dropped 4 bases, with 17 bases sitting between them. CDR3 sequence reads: CATRTGLGNQPQHF. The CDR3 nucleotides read TGTGCCACCAGAACAGGGTTGGGTAATCAGCCCCAGCATTTT.

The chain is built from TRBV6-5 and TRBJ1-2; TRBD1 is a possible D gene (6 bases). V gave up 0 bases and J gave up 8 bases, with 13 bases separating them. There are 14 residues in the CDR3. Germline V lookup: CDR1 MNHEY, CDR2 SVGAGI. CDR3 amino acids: CASSYSPGAQGYTF. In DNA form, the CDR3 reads TGTGCCAGCAGTTACTCTCCGGGGGCGCAGGGCTACACCTTC.

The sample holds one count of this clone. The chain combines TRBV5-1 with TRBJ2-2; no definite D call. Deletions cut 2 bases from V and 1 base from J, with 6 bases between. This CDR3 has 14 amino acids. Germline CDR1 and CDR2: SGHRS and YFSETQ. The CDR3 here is CASSFAGNTGELFF. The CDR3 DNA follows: TGCGCCAGCAGCTTTGCAGGGAACACCGGGGAGCTGTTTTTT.

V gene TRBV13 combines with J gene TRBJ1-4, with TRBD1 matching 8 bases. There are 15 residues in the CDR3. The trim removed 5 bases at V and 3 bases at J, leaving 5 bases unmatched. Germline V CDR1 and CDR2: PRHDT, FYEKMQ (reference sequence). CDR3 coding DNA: TGTGCCAGCAGCGGCTCGACAGGGGCTAATGAAAAACTGTTTTTT. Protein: CASSGSTGANEKLFF.

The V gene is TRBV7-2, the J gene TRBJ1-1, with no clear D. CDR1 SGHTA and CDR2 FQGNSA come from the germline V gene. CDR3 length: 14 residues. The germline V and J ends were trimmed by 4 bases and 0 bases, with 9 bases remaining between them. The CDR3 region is CASSSQQMNTEAFF. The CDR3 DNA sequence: TGTGCCAGCAGCTCCCAACAGATGAACACTGAAGCTTTCTTT.

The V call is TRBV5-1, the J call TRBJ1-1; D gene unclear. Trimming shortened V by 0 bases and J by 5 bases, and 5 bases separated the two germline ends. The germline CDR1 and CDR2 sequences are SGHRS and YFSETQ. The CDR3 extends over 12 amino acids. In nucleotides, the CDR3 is TGCGCCAGCAGCTTGGAGGGTACTGAAGCTTTCTTT. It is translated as CASSLEGTEAFF.

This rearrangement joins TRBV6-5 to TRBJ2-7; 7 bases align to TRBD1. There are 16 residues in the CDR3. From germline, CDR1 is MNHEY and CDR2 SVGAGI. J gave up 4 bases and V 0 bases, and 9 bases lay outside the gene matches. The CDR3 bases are TGTGCCAGCAGTTACTCCCCCAGGGGGACCTCTTACGAGCAGTACTTC. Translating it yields CASSYSPRGTSYEQYF.

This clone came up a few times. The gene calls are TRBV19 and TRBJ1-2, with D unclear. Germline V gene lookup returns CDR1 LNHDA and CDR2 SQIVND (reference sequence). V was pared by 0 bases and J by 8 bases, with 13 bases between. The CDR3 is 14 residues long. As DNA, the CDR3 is TGTGCCAGTAGTATAGAGTCGGGAATTGGCGGCTACACCTTC. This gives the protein CASSIESGIGGYTF.

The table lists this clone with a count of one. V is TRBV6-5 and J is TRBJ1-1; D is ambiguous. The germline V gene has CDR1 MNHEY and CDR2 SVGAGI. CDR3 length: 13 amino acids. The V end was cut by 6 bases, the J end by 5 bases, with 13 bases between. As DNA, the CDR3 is TGTGCCAGCAGCCCCCCAAGAAGTACTGAAGCTTTCTTT. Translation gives CASSPPRSTEAFF.

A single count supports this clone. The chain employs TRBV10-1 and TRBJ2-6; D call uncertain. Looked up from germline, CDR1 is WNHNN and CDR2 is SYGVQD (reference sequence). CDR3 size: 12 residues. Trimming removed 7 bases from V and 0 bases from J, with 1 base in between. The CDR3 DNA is TGCGCCAGCAACTCTGGGGCCAACGTCCTGACTTTC. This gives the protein CASNSGANVLTF.

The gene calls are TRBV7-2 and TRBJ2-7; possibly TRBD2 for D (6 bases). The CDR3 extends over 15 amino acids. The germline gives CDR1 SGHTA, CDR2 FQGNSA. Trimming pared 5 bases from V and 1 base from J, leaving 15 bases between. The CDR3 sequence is CASSAKGAGSYEQYF. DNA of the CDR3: TGTGCCAGCAGCGCGAAGGGAGCGGGTTCCTACGAGCAGTACTTC.

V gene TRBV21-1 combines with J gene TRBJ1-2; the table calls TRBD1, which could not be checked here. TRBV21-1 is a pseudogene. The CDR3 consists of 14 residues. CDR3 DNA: TGTGCCAGCGGCTTTAGGACAGGACTCGTTGGCTACACCTTC. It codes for CASGFRTGLVGYTF.

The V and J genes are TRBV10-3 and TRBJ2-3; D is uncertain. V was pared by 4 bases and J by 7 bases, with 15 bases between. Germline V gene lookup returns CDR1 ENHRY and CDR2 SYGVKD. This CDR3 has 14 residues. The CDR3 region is CAISGMGRTNTQYF. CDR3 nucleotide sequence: TGTGCCATCAGTGGTATGGGTCGGACCAATACGCAGTATTTT.